The next 17 T cell receptor beta chains were all read from a single sample in a study of blood T cell repertoires in COVID-19 (dated by TCRdb to 2019 to 2021). The library was made by the immunoSEQ multiplex PCR assay. What TCRdb holds here is the immuneACCESS table cut down to in-frame rearrangements. Part of the clones is not present; checked against another copy, under half of the missing clones reflect an unresolved V gene, and the others are unexplained. The sample table records 120,000 or so clones; about 77% of these occur just once. About 25% of the sample comes from the top ten. Sequenced: peripheral blood. The origin of the receptors is a human donor in a cohort sampled during active COVID-19.

The rearrangement links TRBV6-2 or TRBV6-3 to TRBJ2-7, with D tentatively TRBD1 (5 bases). The V end lost 5 bases, the J end lost 4 bases, and 9 bases lay between the germline ends. Germline V gene data show CDR1 as MNHEY and CDR2 as SVGEGT. This CDR3 is built from 12 residues. The CDR3: CASSTNRYEQYF. CDR3 DNA sequence: TGTGCCAGCAGTACGAACAGGTACGAGCAGTACTTC.

J is TRBJ2-3 and V is TRBV20-1, with 11 bases matching TRBD2. V was pared by 3 bases and J by 2 bases, with 7 bases of the junction left unmatched. CDR1 is DFQATT, CDR2 SNEGSKA, per germline (reference sequence). The CDR3 is made up of 16 amino acids. The CDR3 nucleotides read TGCAGTGCTAGTGGGACTAGCGGCTTCAACACAGATACGCAGTATTTT. It translates to CSASGTSGFNTDTQYF.

The V call is TRBV27, the J call TRBJ2-1; 12 nucleotides align to TRBD2. The germline V gene has CDR1 MNHEY and CDR2 SMNVEV (reference sequence). The CDR3 is 19 amino acids. Trimming took 4 bases from V and 1 from J; bases not matched to a gene: 11. The CDR3 nucleotides read TGTGCCAGCAGTTCCGCACTAGCGGGAGGTAGAGCGTCCTACAATGAGCAGTTCTTC. This gives the protein CASSSALAGGRASYNEQFF.

This CDR3 is CASRNSGTASPLHF. DNA for the CDR3: TGTGCCAGCAGGAACTCCGGGACAGCCTCACCCCTCCACTTT. The chain is built from TRBV7-2 and TRBJ1-6, with 7 bases aligning to TRBD1. Germline V gene sequence: CDR1 SGHTA, CDR2 FQGNSA. This CDR3 is built from 14 residues. J was trimmed by 10 bases and V by 6 bases; bases with no gene match: 9.

This sequence joins TRBV6-5 and TRBJ2-4; TRBD1 might be the D (6 bases). Trimming shortened V by 5 bases and J by 10 bases, and 21 bases separated the two germline ends. Germline-derived CDR1 and CDR2 are MNHEY and SVGAGI. The CDR3 sequence is 15 residues long. The CDR3 sequence: CASSPTGPGAKIQYF. The CDR3 DNA is TGTGCCAGCAGTCCGACGGGACCAGGGGCAAAAATTCAGTACTTC.

The V and J genes are TRBV5-1 and TRBJ2-3, with D possibly TRBD1 on 5 matching bases. Germline V lookup: CDR1 SGHRS, CDR2 YFSETQ. Trimming cost V 4 bases and J 2 bases, with 11 bases left between them. This CDR3 is 14 amino acids long. The CDR3 sequence: CASSRAGPTDTQYF. CDR3 sequence (DNA): TGCGCCAGCAGCCGGGCAGGGCCCACAGATACGCAGTATTTT. The entire variable domain, with the rest obtained from reference TRBV5-1 and TRBJ2-3, is as follows: KAGVTQTPRYLIKTRGQQVTLSCSPISGHRSVSWYQQTPGQGLQFLFEYFSETQRNKGNFPGRFSGRQFSNSRSEMNVSTLELGDSALYLCASSRAGPTDTQYFGPGTRLTVL.

The chain employs TRBV5-4 and TRBJ1-2; 10 bases map to TRBD1. The length of the CDR3 is 15 residues. Germline V gene sequence: CDR1 SGHNT, CDR2 YYREEE (reference sequence). V trimming: 1 base; J trimming: 8 bases; junction bases outside the gene matches: 8. This CDR3 is CASSLFATGGDGYTF. The CDR3 DNA reads as TGTGCCAGCAGCTTGTTCGCGACAGGGGGCGACGGCTACACCTTC.

The chain employs TRBV5-5 and TRBJ2-7; the D gene is possibly TRBD2 (6 bases). V gave up 3 bases and J gave up 2 bases, with 6 bases separating them. Germline V CDR1 and CDR2: SGHKS, YYEKEE (reference sequence). This CDR3 spans 12 amino acids. The CDR3 coding sequence is TGTGCCAGCAGCTCGGGAGCCTACGAGCAGTACTTC. Protein product: CASSSGAYEQYF.

The chain couples TRBV2 to TRBJ1-2; 8 bases align to TRBD1. The CDR3 extends over 16 amino acids. V trimming: 5 bases; J trimming: 1 base; junction bases outside the gene matches: 9. CDR1 SNHLY and CDR2 FYNNEI come from the germline V gene. The chain's CDR3 is CASSFDRGLGNYGYTF. For the CDR3, the DNA is TGTGCCAGCAGTTTCGACAGGGGATTAGGTAACTATGGCTACACCTTC.

The chain carries TRBV21-1 and TRBJ2-7; the table's D gene call, TRBD2, was not cross checked with the DNA. TRBV21-1 is designated a pseudogene. There are 13 residues in the CDR3. The CDR3 here is CASSKAPVEGQYF. The CDR3 nucleotides read TGTGCCAGCAGCAAAGCTCCGGTCGAGGGGCAGTACTTC.

The chain is built from TRBV28 and TRBJ1-5; possible D gene TRBD1, 5 bases. Trimming shortened V by 3 bases and J by 6 bases, and 21 bases separated the two germline ends. Germline assignment: CDR1 MDHEN and CDR2 SYDVKM. The CDR3 runs 17 residues. The CDR3 loop reads CASSFRAVGAGGQPQHF. CDR3 in DNA: TGTGCCAGCAGTTTTCGGGCCGTCGGAGCGGGGGGTCAGCCCCAGCATTTT.

This clone has just a few counts. This chain joins TRBV5-1 and TRBJ2-3; 9 nucleotides agree with TRBD2. The junction had 11 bases not matched to a gene; V was cut back by 7 bases and J by 2 bases. The CDR3 covers 16 residues. Germline values: CDR1 SGHRS, CDR2 YFSETQ. The CDR3 loop reads CASVAAAGGLTDTQYF. The CDR3 DNA reads TGCGCCAGCGTTGCGGCAGCGGGGGGTCTCACAGATACGCAGTATTTT.

The chain combines TRBV28 with TRBJ1-3, with D uncertain. CDR1 is MDHEN and CDR2 is SYDVKM in the germline V gene. The CDR3 is made up of 16 amino acids. The germline V and J ends were trimmed by 5 bases and 0 bases, with 14 bases remaining between them. Here the CDR3 reads CASSPPTTTSGNTIYF. The CDR3 nucleotides read TGTGCCAGCAGTCCCCCGACTACTACCTCTGGAAACACCATATATTTT.

The rearrangement uses TRBV2 and TRBJ2-5; possible D gene TRBD1, 5 bases. The CDR3 has 11 amino acids. Trimming took 4 bases from V and 5 from J, leaving 5 bases between them. Per germline, CDR1 SNHLY and CDR2 FYNNEI. For the CDR3, the DNA is TGTGCCAGCAGTGCAGGGGAGACCCAGTACTTC. The encoded protein is CASSAGETQYF.

The chain employs TRBV19 and TRBJ1-2; maybe TRBD1 (5 bases). The CDR3 sequence is 15 residues long. Germline V CDR1 and CDR2: LNHDA, SQIVND (reference sequence). The V and J ends lost 5 bases and 4 bases respectively, with 17 bases between them. The CDR3 sequence is CASSPTGGKSYGYTF. For the CDR3, the DNA is TGTGCCAGTAGTCCCACCGGGGGGAAAAGCTATGGCTACACCTTC.

CDR3 sequence (DNA): TGTGCCAGCAGTAGCAGGTCCTACGAGCAGTACTTC. This translates into CASSSRSYEQYF. The chain links TRBV6-6 to TRBJ2-7; D is ambiguous. The CDR3 totals 12 residues. Trimming cost V 5 bases and J 1 base, with 6 bases left between them. Germline V gene sequence: CDR1 MNHNY, CDR2 SVGAGI (reference sequence).

This clone was counted only a few times. Relative to the germline gene, one junction end is altered; a read error may explain this. The chain employs TRBV2 and TRBJ1-1; TRBD1 is a possible D gene (6 bases). Germline CDR1 reads SNHLY; CDR2 reads FYNNEI. The CDR3 spans 14 residues. DNA for the CDR3: TGTGCCAGCAGTGAAACCCCTAAGACAGGCCCTCTCGAGTTT. Protein sequence: CASSETPKTGPLEF.